This T cell receptor beta chain was identified during a study of shared clonotypes between healthy human individuals (dated by TCRdb to 2018 to 2021). Describing the broader study: Two women and three men aged 18 to 49 years were included in the cohort. Blood TCR repertoires of 5 or 6 healthy adults were deeply sequenced to estimate repertoire size and the extent of clonotype sharing between individuals. To increase sequencing depth and limit assay-specific biases, different laboratories used diverse techniques to prepare libraries and sequence TCR repertoires. Per donor, three plates each were used for CD4 naive and CD4 memory, two for CD8 naive, and one for CD8 memory. Each donor's leukapheresis produced roughly between roughly 0.85 and 9.5 billion PBMCs. The full study reports these points: Higher generation probabilities were observed for clonotypes shared by all four sorted-subset donors than for non-shared clonotypes. Across four donors, approximately 4.6% of naive CD4, over 3% of naive CD8, about 2.3% of memory CD4, and 0.4% to 0.45% of memory CD8 clonotypes were shared. Because the study included only a small number of donors, the genetic and exposure-history diversity represented was limited. Based on pairwise subsampling, the degree of clonotype sharing among donors was expected to be affected by sequencing depth. Incomplete sequencing was indicated by rarefaction of sorted-subset datasets, despite the large sequencing depth. Estimated clonotype richness was generally larger for naive than for memory subsets. Only blood was sampled, and tissue TCR repertoires likely differ from those in blood.

CD8 naive samples were CD45RO-negative cells positively selected for CCR7, giving a CD45RA+CCR7+ population that excluded TemRA cells. The donors were healthy, HIV-negative adults with no recently reported acute infections or vaccinations. Every donor was a Caucasian adult residing in Nashville, Tennessee, USA. Blood was obtained by leukapheresis, after which PBMCs were separated by Ficoll-Histopaque density gradient centrifugation and cryopreserved in liquid nitrogen vapor phase. Analytical flow cytometry was used to check the purity and quantity of every magnetically sorted T cell population. Each sorted fraction had its genomic DNA isolated and then quantified by UV absorbance on a Nanodrop 2000c. As concerns this clone: No cognate antigen has been identified for it. No base quality information exists; no much larger clone differs at one position.

CDR1 and CDR2 were assigned from the germline V gene as MDHEN and SYDVKM. From cysteine to phenylalanine, the CDR3 is 12 amino acids long. Kept here is only the CDR3 DNA, which spans 36 bases and is read in frame from base 1. The V end loses 5 bases and the J end loses 3 bases, and a stretch of 8 bases separates them. Using the deep immunoSEQ assay, TCR CDR3 regions were amplified from genomic DNA by multiplex PCR. Extracted genomic DNA from each cell subset was spread evenly across all wells of several immunoSEQ 96-well plates, with each plate serving as a replicate. For sorted subsets, approximately 210 ng of genomic DNA, equivalent to 30,000 or so T cell genomes, went into each replicate PCR. Purified libraries were quantified with a Qubit 3.0 fluorometer, sized on a Bioanalyzer 2100, and re-quantified with the KAPA Library Quantification kit. Each immunoSEQ 96-well plate was sequenced on its own single-read 150-cycle Illumina NextSeq 550 flow cell. Processing in the source paper ran as follows. Because the immunoSEQ output held only junctional sequences and lacked quality scores, the filtering could not match the filtering applied to full-length reads. Sequences were annotated with PyIR, a Python wrapper for IgBLAST v1.9, and V/J genes and CDR3 were assigned using IMGT germline references. Reads were filtered out if the reads had weak V/J assignments (E-value above 1e-6), no CDR3, stop codons, out-of-frame junctions, or ambiguous translated residues. V3J clonotypes were defined as sequences sharing the same inferred V gene, J gene, and CDR3 amino acid sequence. The percentage overlap between two repertoires was calculated by dividing the number of shared unique clonotypes by the size of the smaller repertoire. Three approaches were used to assess repertoire richness: RTK rarefaction, the Chao1 estimator, and Recon v2.1 estimates of unobserved clonotypes. OLGA was used to compute generation probabilities for all TCRbeta clonotypes that the gDNA method yielded from a few donors. TCRdb took over this immuneACCESS table, retaining in-frame rearrangements with V and J assigned. Such tables are incomplete; in checked studies, under half of the missing clones stem from an unresolved V gene, and the remainder is unexplained. V, J and clone size are those of that table, while D and trimming were read from the DNA. The sample table holds about 2 million clones, of which about 95% were seen once. Around 1.1% of the sample is in the top ten clones.

Rearrangement joined TRBV28 to TRBJ2-7; the D gene identity is not certain. Source material: naive CD8+ T cells sorted from blood. The cell subset or site label, as the study defines it: CD45RA+CCR7+. This TCR came from a man between 18 and 29 years old in good health. The bases are TGTGCCAGCAGTGAGACCAACTACGAGCAGTACTTC. This encodes CASSETNYEQYF. The CDR3 plus the reference TRBV28 and TRBJ2-7 genes for the other parts give the full variable domain: DVKVTQSSRYLVKRTGEKVFLECVQDMDHENMFWYRQDPGLGLRLIYFSYDVKMKEKGDIPEGYSVSREKKERFSLILESASTNQTSMYLCASSETNYEQYFGPGTRLTVT.